This T cell receptor (beta chain) was identified during a study of T-cell reconstitution after alpha-beta-depleted transplantation in children. General observations from the study: Day-60 TCRbeta diversity that was high in some patients was derived from surviving recipient T cells and thymic progenitors.

The CDR3 totals 13 residues. CDR1 and CDR2 (germline): SGHRS, YFSETQ. V was pared by 5 bases and J by 1 base, with 8 bases between. This clonotype was detected many times. The antigen remains undetermined. Using unique molecular identifiers, the investigators prepared the TCRbeta library. TCRdb re-called the PCR reads with MiXCR, one entry per CDR3 protein. The data hold 400,000 to 550,000 distinct CDR3 sequences, with roughly a tenth observed a single time. The V and J genes are TRBV5-1 and TRBJ2-3, with a tentative D call TRBD1 (5 bases). The specimen was PBMCs, collected before TCRalphabeta/CD19-depleted stem cell transplant. The TCR originated in a child under 10 years old with inherited bone marrow failure, due to receive a stem cell transplant. CDR3 protein: CASRQDGTDTQYF. The DNA for the CDR3 is TGCGCCAGCAGACAGGACGGCACAGATACGCAGTATTTT.